The next 18 T cell receptor beta chains were all read from a single sample in a study of T cell changes during pregnancy in multiple sclerosis. Here immunoSEQ multiplex PCR was the method, and the copy in TCRdb shows in-frame clones only, minus some. The sample includes about 51,000 clones, 85% to 95% seen only once; the top ten take about 0.5%. Sequencing used CD4+ T cells from peripheral blood mononuclear cells, obtained in the second trimester of pregnancy. The receptors were sampled from a female donor with multiple sclerosis, enrolled in a pregnancy study.

The chain recombines TRBV20-1 with TRBJ1-1; 8 nucleotides line up with TRBD1. Germline V gene sequence: CDR1 DFQATT, CDR2 SNEGSKA (reference sequence). The CDR3 has 10 amino acids. V lost 6 bases, J lost 10 bases, and 4 bases stayed unmatched. The CDR3 coding sequence is TGCAGTGCACTTGACAGGGGAGCTTTCTTT. It yields the protein CSALDRGAFF.

This clone was seen a single time. The CDR3 here is CASSEGTLYTGELFF. The CDR3 DNA sequence: TGTGCCAGCAGTGAAGGGACTCTATATACCGGGGAGCTGTTTTTT. V usage is TRBV6-1 and J usage is TRBJ2-2; D perhaps matches TRBD2 (5 bases). Trimming removed 1 base from V and 5 bases from J, with 11 bases in between. CDR1 is MNHNS and CDR2 is SASEGT in the germline V gene. This CDR3 is 15 amino acids long.

The J gene is TRBJ2-1, the V gene TRBV6-1, with D possibly TRBD1 on 5 matching bases. V was trimmed by 5 bases and J by 0 bases, leaving 11 bases between them. From germline, CDR1 is MNHNS and CDR2 SASEGT. The CDR3 covers 15 residues. CDR3: CASSKQVNSYNEQFF. The CDR3 DNA reads TGTGCCAGCAGTAAACAGGTCAACTCCTACAATGAGCAGTTCTTC.

The chain combines TRBV7-3 with TRBJ2-3; unclear D gene. Deletions cut 5 bases from V and 6 bases from J, with 9 bases between. CDR1 SGHTA and CDR2 FQGTGA come from the germline V gene. The CDR3 sequence is 12 residues long. The CDR3 coding sequence is TGTGCCAGCAGCCACCAAGCGGATACGCAGTATTTT. Protein: CASSHQADTQYF.

The rearrangement links TRBV27 to TRBJ2-1; 10 nucleotides agree with TRBD1. Germline CDR1 reads MNHEY; CDR2 reads SMNVEV (reference sequence). After removal of 2 bases from V and 7 bases from J, the junction contained 8 bases not matched to a gene. The CDR3 covers 16 residues. The CDR3 protein is CASSLRDRGNRNEQFF. CDR3 in DNA: TGTGCCAGCAGTTTAAGGGACAGGGGAAATCGTAATGAGCAGTTCTTC.

The chain employs TRBV7-3 and TRBJ2-6; possible D gene TRBD1, 6 bases. Germline V gene lookup returns CDR1 SGHTA and CDR2 FQGTGA. Trimming took off 5 bases at V and 0 bases at J, with 11 bases between the two ends. The CDR3 is 16 residues long. This CDR3 is CASSGDRISGANVLTF. The DNA of the CDR3 is TGTGCCAGCAGCGGCGACAGGATCTCTGGGGCCAACGTCCTGACTTTC.

The chain is built from TRBV19 and TRBJ1-5, with D maybe TRBD1 (6 bases). Germline CDR1 reads LNHDA; CDR2 reads SQIVND (reference sequence). V was clipped by 9 bases and J by 6 bases, with 12 bases between them. This CDR3 has 12 residues. As DNA, the CDR3 is TGTGCCAGCTCAGGGGCTAGTCAGCCCCAGCATTTT. It is translated as CASSGASQPQHF.

The V and J genes are TRBV18 and TRBJ1-1; 11 bases map to TRBD1. After removal of 0 bases from V and 3 bases from J, the junction contained 3 bases not matched to a gene. CDR3 size: 16 residues. Germline values: CDR1 KGHSH, CDR2 LQKENI. DNA for the CDR3: TGTGCCAGCTCACCACCAGGGACAGGGGGGTACACTGAAGCTTTCTTT. This sequence encodes CASSPPGTGGYTEAFF.

The chain is built from TRBV6-1 and TRBJ1-2; TRBD1 matches 9 bases. Germline CDR1 and CDR2: MNHNS and SASEGT. CDR3 length: 17 amino acids. The junction had 9 bases not matched to a gene; V was cut back by 0 bases and J by 4 bases. CDR3 region: CASSEAGHRDRAYGYTF. CDR3 in DNA: TGTGCCAGCAGTGAAGCGGGACACCGGGACAGGGCCTATGGCTACACCTTC.

This sequence joins TRBV9 and TRBJ2-5, with 12 bases that match TRBD2. V lost 0 bases to trimming and J lost 2 bases; unmatched junction nucleotides: 8. The germline V gene has CDR1 SGDLS and CDR2 YYNGEE. The CDR3 is made up of 18 amino acids. CDR3 in amino acids: CASSVVSSGGAGQETQYF. The CDR3 DNA reads TGTGCCAGCAGCGTAGTCTCTAGCGGGGGGGCCGGGCAAGAGACCCAGTACTTC.

This clone is a singleton in its sample. The chain has TRBV27 and TRBJ2-7; possible D gene TRBD1, 5 bases. This CDR3 contains 14 residues. Germline V gives CDR1 MNHEY, CDR2 SMNVEV (reference sequence). Trimming pared 3 bases from V and 0 bases from J, leaving 9 bases between. This chain's CDR3 is CASSFRAASYEQYF. In nucleotides, the CDR3 is TGTGCCAGCAGTTTCAGGGCCGCCTCCTACGAGCAGTACTTC.

Only one count was recorded for this clone. This chain joins TRBV7-2 and TRBJ2-7; TRBD2 matches at 7 bases. Germline assignment: CDR1 SGHTA and CDR2 FQGNSA. The CDR3 spans 14 residues. V lost 2 bases, J lost 6 bases, and 7 bases stayed unmatched. The CDR3 DNA sequence: TGTGCCAGCAGCTTATGGGAGGGTCCGTCCGAGCAGTACTTC. It is translated as CASSLWEGPSEQYF.

The chain uses TRBV30 and TRBJ1-4; a possible D gene is TRBD1 (6 bases). The germline V gene has CDR1 GTSNPN and CDR2 SVGIG (reference sequence). Trimming pared 1 base from V and 2 bases from J, leaving 11 bases between. CDR3 length: 15 amino acids. DNA of the CDR3: TGTGCCTGGAGTGGCGACAGGCGTACTAATGAAAAACTGTTTTTT. It is translated as CAWSGDRRTNEKLFF.

The chain combines TRBV18 with TRBJ2-7, with 9 positions matching TRBD1. This CDR3 is 13 amino acids long. Germline values: CDR1 KGHSH, CDR2 LQKENI. The V gene end was trimmed by 3 bases and the J gene end by 3 bases; junction bases not matched to a gene: 0. The CDR3 nucleotides read TGTGCCAGCTCACCGACAGGGGGCTACGAGCAGTACTTC. Protein product: CASSPTGGYEQYF.

This chain connects TRBV5-8 to TRBJ2-4; 8 nucleotides match TRBD2. This CDR3 contains 15 residues. The trim removed 0 bases at V and 1 base at J, leaving 0 bases unmatched. Germline-derived CDR1 and CDR2 are SGHTS and YDEGEE. CDR3 region: CASSLGGGAKNIQYF. CDR3 in DNA: TGTGCCAGCAGCTTGGGCGGGGGGGCCAAAAACATTCAGTACTTC.

J is TRBJ1-2 and V is TRBV2, with TRBD1 matching 9 bases. Germline V gene data show CDR1 as SNHLY and CDR2 as FYNNEI. The CDR3 runs 17 residues. The trim removed 6 bases at V and 2 bases at J, leaving 13 bases unmatched. The CDR3 reads CASSPRTGVIANYGYTF. CDR3 sequence (DNA): TGTGCCAGCAGCCCAAGGACAGGGGTGATCGCCAACTATGGCTACACCTTC.

The chain combines TRBV2 with TRBJ2-5; 9 bases agree with TRBD1. V lost 6 bases to trimming and J lost 5 bases; unmatched junction nucleotides: 10. This CDR3 contains 15 residues. Germline V gives CDR1 SNHLY, CDR2 FYNNEI. CDR3 protein: CASRGYRGLRETQYF. Written as DNA, the CDR3 is TGTGCCAGCAGGGGCTACAGGGGGCTAAGGGAGACCCAGTACTTC. Full variable domain (missing parts from reference TRBV2 and TRBJ2-5): EPEVTQTPSHQVTQMGQEVILRCVPISNHLYFYWYRQILGQKVEFLVSFYNNEISEKSEIFDDQFSVERPDGSNFTLKIRSTKLEDSAMYFCASRGYRGLRETQYFGPGTRLLVL.

This clone was observed a single time. V is TRBV10-2 and J is TRBJ2-7; possible D gene TRBD2, 6 bases. The CDR3 has 14 residues. Germline-derived CDR1 and CDR2 are WSHSY and SAAADI. V dropped 3 bases and J dropped 6 bases, with 15 bases sitting between them. The CDR3 spells CASSDLGGAGEQYF. The CDR3, as DNA: TGCGCCAGCAGTGATTTAGGAGGGGCCGGCGAGCAGTACTTC.